These 15 T cell receptor beta chains were all obtained from the same sample, sequenced in a study of tumor-infiltrating lymphocytes in primary liver carcinoma. They got blood RNA out of unsorted whole blood and also pulled out germline DNA. cDNA specific to TCR beta was made from around 530 ng of total RNA, with a constant-region primer employed for priming. The TCR beta library was amplified through three nested multiplex PCR rounds in a modified ARM-PCR procedure. Amplification in the first two PCR rounds was performed using TRBV1-TRBV30 forward primers and a C-beta reverse primer for roughly 9 cycles each. Using its own MiXCR run on the multiplex PCR reads, TCRdb lists one record per CDR3 protein. The table includes 300,000 to 350,000 distinct CDR3 sequences, roughly two thirds detected once. The sample consisted of peripheral blood. The receptors originated from a man in his forties or fifties with primary liver carcinoma and hepatitis B virus infection.

V gene TRBV11-2 combines with J gene TRBJ2-5; D may be TRBD1 (6 bases). Looked up from germline, CDR1 is SGHAT and CDR2 is FQNNGV. Trimming pared 5 bases from V and 9 bases from J, leaving 16 bases between. This CDR3 is 13 amino acids long. In nucleotides, the CDR3 is TGTGCCAGCAGCATCCGACAGGAGTTGCCCCAGTACTTC. Its translation: CASSIRQELPQYF.

The chain links TRBV19 to TRBJ2-2; possible D gene TRBD2, 6 bases. There are 16 residues in the CDR3. Looked up from germline, CDR1 is LNHDA and CDR2 is SQIVND (reference sequence). V was clipped by 3 bases and J by 6 bases, with 17 bases between them. The CDR3 reads CASSMVGGDPSGELFF. CDR3 DNA sequence: TGTGCCAGTAGTATGGTCGGGGGTGACCCCTCCGGGGAGCTGTTTTTT.

Remarks on this clonotype: A read error may explain this, as a much larger clone is one base away. This chain links TRBV5-8 with TRBJ2-4; D is perhaps TRBD1 or TRBD2 (6 bases each). Germline V gene sequence: CDR1 SGHTS, CDR2 YDEGEE. The V end lost 4 bases, the J end lost 2 bases, and 16 bases lay between the germline ends. The CDR3 extends over 16 amino acids. In DNA form, the CDR3 reads TGTGCCAGCAGCCTGGGACAAGCGGGCCCCAAAAACATTCAGTACTTC. It codes for CASSLGQAGPKNIQYF.

Notes on this clonotype: A much larger clone differs from this one at a single base, so this may be a read error. This chain links TRBV10-3 with TRBJ1-1; D gene uncertain. This CDR3 has 14 amino acids. Germline CDR1 ENHRY, CDR2 SYGVKD. DNA of the CDR3: TGTGCCATCAGTGAGCCAAAGAAACACACTGAAACTTTCTTT. Residues: CAISEPKKHTETFF.

The table lists this clonotype with many counts. The chain couples TRBV11-1 to TRBJ2-7; no definite D call. CDR1 and CDR2 (germline): SGHAT, FQDESV (reference sequence). This CDR3 is 14 amino acids long. V lost 5 bases to trimming and J lost 1 base, with 12 bases between them. The CDR3 DNA follows: TGTGCCAGCAGCCATGCTTCGGATTCCTACGAGCAGTACTTC. It encodes CASSHASDSYEQYF. Drawing the rest from reference TRBV11-1 and TRBJ2-7, the complete variable domain is EAEVAQSPRYKITEKSQAVAFWCDPISGHATLYWYRQILGQGPELLVQFQDESVVDDSQLPKDRFSAERLKGVDSTLKIQPAELGDSAMYLCASSHASDSYEQYFGPGTRLTVT.

This sequence joins TRBV28 and TRBJ2-2, with 8 bases identical to TRBD1. From germline, CDR1 is MDHEN and CDR2 SYDVKM. The CDR3 runs to 15 residues. J was trimmed by 7 bases and V by 5 bases; bases with no gene match: 9. The CDR3 sequence: CASSPPGQGHGELFF. The CDR3, as DNA: TGTGCCAGCAGTCCCCCAGGACAGGGCCACGGGGAGCTGTTTTTT.

Turning to this clonotype: Lacking the conserved final phenylalanine or tryptophan, this CDR3 likely reflects a read error. The DNA is omitted, as the CDR3 cannot be located on it reliably, and the CDR3 follows TCRdb's listing. V and J are TRBV11-2 and TRBJ2-5. The CDR3 length is 13 residues, termini included. Germline V gene lookup returns CDR1 SGHAT and CDR2 FQNNGV. CDR3 loop: CASSFSRRETQYS.

Notes on this clonotype: A much larger clone is a single base away; this may be a read error. This likely comes from a read error, as the CDR3 has no conserved phenylalanine or tryptophan at its end. The chain joins TRBV29-1 to TRBJ1-1; 11 bases fit TRBD1. Germline-derived CDR1 and CDR2 are SQVTM and ANQGSEA. This CDR3 comprises 12 residues. Germline trimming cut 6 bases from V and 6 bases from J; bases unmatched to any gene: 3. Written as DNA, the CDR3 is TGCAGCGTCGGACAGGGGGCCGCTGAAGCTTTCATT. It yields the protein CSVGQGAAEAFI.

This clonotype is labeled medium-sized. The V call is TRBV11-2, the J call TRBJ2-7; 7 bases align to TRBD2. V gave up 3 bases and J gave up 1 base; unmatched junction bases: 6. This CDR3 has 15 amino acids. Germline V gene sequence: CDR1 SGHAT, CDR2 FQNNGV. CDR3 residues: CASSFIAGSSYEQYF. In DNA form, the CDR3 reads TGTGCCAGCAGCTTCATAGCGGGTAGTTCCTACGAGCAGTACTTC.

The V and J genes are TRBV11-2 and TRBJ2-3; tentatively, D is TRBD1 or TRBD2 (6 bases each). The CDR3 runs 16 residues. The V end was cut by 5 bases, the J end by 5 bases, with 20 bases between. Germline V gene data show CDR1 as SGHAT and CDR2 as FQNNGV. The CDR3 here is CASSAVLGGSRDTQYF. CDR3 DNA sequence: TGTGCCAGCAGCGCAGTACTAGGGGGGTCCAGAGATACGCAGTATTTT.

As concerns this clonotype: A much larger clone is a single base away; this may be a read error. The chain joins TRBV6-1 to TRBJ2-1; perhaps TRBD2 as D (6 bases). There are 16 residues in the CDR3. Per the germline V gene, CDR1 is MNHNS and CDR2 is SASEGT. CDR3 nucleotides: TGTGTCAGCAGTGACCCCGGCGGGGCCGCCTACAATGAGCAGTTCTTC. It codes for CVSSDPGGAAYNEQFF.

On this clonotype: This sequence may be a read error, since a much larger clone differs from it by one base. This chain connects TRBV5-6 to TRBJ2-2; D perhaps matches TRBD1 (6 bases). The CDR3 has 15 amino acids. Germline-derived CDR1 and CDR2 are SGHDT and YYEEEE. CDR3 residues: CASSLTGGQTGDLFF. The CDR3 coding sequence is TGTGCCAGCAGCTTAACTGGAGGACAGACCGGGGATCTGTTTTTT.

The chain recombines TRBV24-1 with TRBJ1-5, with D possibly TRBD1 on 5 matching bases. Looked up from germline, CDR1 is KGHDR and CDR2 is SFDVKD. The CDR3 covers 14 residues. The germline V and J ends were trimmed by 5 bases and 0 bases, with 7 bases remaining between them. The CDR3, as DNA: TGTGCCACCAGTGGAGGGACTAGCAATCAGCCCCAGCATTTT. Translating gives CATSGGTSNQPQHF.

Regarding this clonotype: This CDR3 fails to terminate in the conserved phenylalanine or tryptophan, so it likely reflects a read error. The chain has TRBV29-1 and TRBJ1-2; the D gene is possibly TRBD1 (5 bases). V was clipped by 2 bases and J by 7 bases, with 11 bases between them. Per germline, CDR1 SQVTM and CDR2 ANQGSEA. This CDR3 has 12 residues. As DNA, the CDR3 is TGCAGCGTTGAACATGGGGCGGGTGGCTACACCCTC. Amino acid sequence: CSVEHGAGGYTL.

This clonotype was observed many times. The chain recombines TRBV6-2 or TRBV6-3 with TRBJ2-7; 8 bases line up with TRBD2. Germline CDR1 MNHEY, CDR2 SVGEGT. The CDR3 runs to 13 residues. Trimming cost V 5 bases and J 2 bases; bases outside gene matches: 2. CDR3 nucleotides: TGTGCCAGCAGTCGTAGCGGGGCCTACGAGCAGTACTTC. Its translation: CASSRSGAYEQYF.